This is a list of T cell receptor beta chains from one sample in a study of cytomegalovirus exposure and HLA in healthy donors. Clones were sequenced by immunoSEQ multiplex PCR, and TCRdb holds only the in-frame ones, with some missing. The data contain roughly 180,000 clones, around 80% of them seen just once; the ten biggest clones take up approximately 3.7%. Sequenced input: PBMCs. Receptors were obtained from a woman aged 55 to 70 in good health and CMV-seropositive. CDR3s include the opening cysteine and the closing phenylalanine or tryptophan. The D gene is left open where the match is weak. Clone size is not always given. Where it is, it says once, few, many or a class for expanded clones.

>-|TRBD1|TRBV7-2|TRBJ1-2
CASSPTEDRVVYGYTF
TGTGCCAGCAGCCCGACGGAGGACAGGGTCGTCTATGGCTACACCTTC
>-|-|TRBV28|TRBJ2-7
CASINQGGILYEQYF
TGTGCCAGCATAAACCAGGGGGGCATTTTATACGAGCAGTACTTC
>-|-|TRBV5-1|TRBJ1-4
CASSLAQAGGEKLFF
TGCGCCAGCAGCTTGGCACAGGCTGGCGGCGAAAAACTGTTTTTT
>-|-|TRBV7-3|TRBJ2-3
CASSLTSHTDTQYF
TGTGCCAGCAGCTTAACGTCCCACACAGATACGCAGTATTTT
>-|-|TRBV7-9|TRBJ2-5
CASSPLSETQYF
TGTGCCAGCAGCCCACTAAGTGAGACCCAGTACTTC
>-|-|TRBV9|TRBJ1-1
CASSVGAGGGTEAFF
TGTGCCAGCAGCGTTGGGGCCGGGGGTGGCACTGAAGCTTTCTTT
>-|TRBD1|TRBV2|TRBJ2-2
CASSGDRFANTGELFF
TGTGCCAGCAGTGGGGACAGGTTCGCGAACACCGGGGAGCTGTTTTTT
>-|-|TRBV18|TRBJ2-2
CASSPRIENTGELFF
TGTGCCAGCTCACCGAGGATCGAGAACACCGGGGAGCTGTTTTTT
>-|-|TRBV2|TRBJ1-5
CASSGGGDQPQHF
TGTGCCAGCAGTGGAGGCGGGGATCAGCCCCAGCATTTT
>-|-|TRBV7-2|TRBJ2-5
CASSRGKETQYF
TGTGCCAGCAGCAGGGGTAAAGAGACCCAGTACTTC
>-|-|TRBV7-2|TRBJ1-2
CASSLDGGGLGYGYTF
TGTGCCAGCAGCTTAGATGGGGGCGGTCTAGGCTATGGCTACACCTTC
>-|TRBD1|TRBV7-8|TRBJ1-6
CASSFLTGTNSPLHF
TGTGCCAGCAGCTTCCTGACAGGGACGAATTCACCCCTCCACTTT
>-|-|TRBV5-1|TRBJ2-7
CASSLGQDGTLKYEQYF
TGCGCCAGCAGCCTAGGACAGGACGGGACTCTCAAATACGAGCAGTACTTC
>-|-|TRBV7-3|TRBJ2-1
CASSFTTYNEQFF
TGTGCCAGCAGCTTTACCACTTACAATGAGCAGTTCTTC
>-|TRBD2|TRBV19|TRBJ2-2
CASSSAPGLAPGELFF
TGTGCCAGTAGTTCCGCCCCGGGACTAGCACCCGGGGAGCTGTTTTTT
>-|-|TRBV7-2|TRBJ2-5
CASSFKETQYF
TGTGCCAGCAGCTTCAAAGAGACCCAGTACTTC
>-|-|TRBV4-3|TRBJ1-4
CASSQVGGATNEKLFF
TGCGCCAGCAGCCAAGTGGGGGGTGCAACTAATGAAAAACTGTTTTTT
>once|-|TRBV4-1|TRBJ1-3
CASSQDWLASGNTIYF
TGCGCCAGCAGCCAAGATTGGCTGGCCTCTGGAAACACCATATATTTT
>-|-|TRBV30|TRBJ1-2
CAWGREGSYGYTF
TGTGCCTGGGGGAGGGAGGGAAGCTATGGCTACACCTTC
>-|-|TRBV28|TRBJ1-3
CASSRTLGDGNTIYF
TGTGCCAGCAGTCGTACCCTAGGGGATGGAAACACCATATATTTT
>once|TRBD1|TRBV28|TRBJ2-1
CASRPNTGTGAYNEQFF
TGTGCCAGCAGACCAAACACCGGGACAGGGGCTTACAATGAGCAGTTCTTC
>-|TRBD1|TRBV2|TRBJ2-7
CASSALHRGEQYF
TGTGCCAGCAGTGCACTACACAGGGGCGAGCAGTACTTC
>few|-|TRBV7-3|TRBJ1-6
CASSSQQGSSSPLHF
TGTGCCAGCAGCTCCCAACAGGGATCCTCTTCACCCCTCCACTTT
>-|-|TRBV5-1|TRBJ1-6
CASGGQYNSPLHF
TGCGCCAGCGGTGGACAGTATAATTCACCCCTCCACTTT
>-|TRBD2|TRBV5-6|TRBJ2-3
CASSLRAGPRLSTDTQYF
TGTGCCAGCAGCTTGAGAGCGGGACCCCGTCTGAGCACAGATACGCAGTATTTT
>few|-|TRBV6-5|TRBJ2-5
CASSERTAQETQYF
TGTGCCAGCAGTGAGAGGACAGCCCAAGAGACCCAGTACTTC
>-|-|TRBV6-1|TRBJ2-7
CASSEGVLPSYEQYF
TGTGCCAGCAGTGAAGGGGTACTACCCTCCTACGAGCAGTACTTC
>-|-|TRBV28|TRBJ2-3
CASSFLGGSTDTQYF
TGTGCCAGCAGCTTTTTAGGCGGGAGCACAGATACGCAGTATTTT
>once|TRBD1|TRBV7-9|TRBJ1-6
CASSLQQGALGSPLHF
TGTGCCAGCAGCTTACAACAGGGGGCTCTAGGTTCACCCCTCCACTTT
>few|-|TRBV28|TRBJ1-1
CASVLRLPNTEAFF
TGTGCCAGCGTTCTACGACTCCCCAACACTGAAGCTTTCTTT
>-|TRBD1|TRBV4-2|TRBJ2-3
CASSQGGTGGPSTDTQYF
TGTGCCAGCAGCCAAGGGGGGACAGGGGGCCCAAGCACAGATACGCAGTATTTT
>few|TRBD1|TRBV10-3|TRBJ1-2
CAISESGQGSGYTF
TGTGCCATCAGTGAGTCGGGACAGGGCTCTGGCTACACCTTC
>-|-|TRBV7-8|TRBJ1-1
CASSFLTYRVIEGNTEAFF
TGTGCCAGCAGCTTTTTGACTTACAGGGTAATAGAGGGGAACACTGAAGCTTTCTTT
>-|TRBD1|TRBV6-1|TRBJ1-1
CASSELTGQNTEAFF
TGTGCCAGCAGTGAATTGACAGGGCAGAACACTGAAGCTTTCTTT
>-|TRBD1|TRBV7-2|TRBJ2-3
CASSRDSLYTDTQYF
TGTGCCAGCAGCCGGGACAGCCTTTACACAGATACGCAGTATTTT
>-|-|TRBV15|TRBJ1-1
CATSRDLGASEAFF
TGTGCCACCAGCAGAGATTTAGGGGCGAGTGAAGCTTTCTTT
>-|-|TRBV19|TRBJ2-5
CASSINQGWQETQYF
TGTGCCAGTAGTATTAATCAGGGTTGGCAAGAGACCCAGTACTTC
>-|-|TRBV28|TRBJ1-4
CASNPGGEKLFF
TGTGCCAGCAACCCGGGTGGCGAAAAACTGTTTTTT
>few|-|TRBV5-1|TRBJ1-5
CASSLGGGNQPQHF
TGCGCCAGCAGCTTGGGGGGGGGCAATCAGCCCCAGCATTTT
>-|-|TRBV4-3|TRBJ2-5
CASSQVSLEGETQYF
TGCGCCAGCAGCCAAGTCTCTTTGGAGGGGGAGACCCAGTACTTC